The 20 T cell receptor beta chains given below trace back to one sample, sequenced in a study of T-cell reconstitution after alpha-beta-depleted transplantation in children. Preparation of the TCRbeta library was carried out with unique molecular identifiers. TCRdb fed the PCR reads into MiXCR, producing one record per CDR3 protein. The data show 130,000 to 150,000 distinct CDR3 sequences, with about 9% seen just once and about a sixth held by the top ten. This specimen was PBMCs, mostly from graft donor cells, taken 180 days after TCRalphabeta/CD19-depleted stem cell transplant. The source of these receptors is a female patient between 2 and 15 years old who had a stem cell transplant for congenital amegakaryocytic thrombocytopenia, so the T cells may come from the graft donor.

This clonotype appeared once. A junction end diverges from the germline sequence, so it may reflect a read error. V and J are TRBV5-1 and TRBJ2-2; D is perhaps TRBD1 (6 bases). Germline V gene data show CDR1 as SGHRS and CDR2 as YFSETQ. CDR3 length: 17 amino acids. CDR3 sequence: CATSLVGTKKNTGELFF. For the CDR3, the DNA is TGCGCCACCAGCTTGGTGGGGACAAAAAAGAACACCGGGGAGCTGTTTTTT.

This clonotype came up many times. The CDR3 reads CASSLGGSKADTQYF. CDR3 coding DNA: TGCGCCAGCAGCTTGGGTGGGAGTAAAGCAGATACGCAGTATTTT. This chain joins TRBV5-1 and TRBJ2-3; possible D gene TRBD2, 5 bases. The CDR3 totals 15 residues. Germline CDR1 SGHRS, CDR2 YFSETQ. V was cut by 0 bases and J by 4 bases, with 12 bases left in between.

Concerning this clonotype itself: A read error may account for a junction end that differs from germline. CDR3 region: CASQYFGLAYGANGLTF. CDR3 coding DNA: TGTGCCAGTCAATACTTCGGTCTAGCTTATGGGGCCAACGGCCTGACTTTC. The chain joins TRBV12-3 or TRBV12-4 to TRBJ2-6; D may match TRBD1 or TRBD2 (5 bases each). The CDR3 runs to 17 residues.

At least ten counts were recorded for this clonotype. The chain carries TRBV18 and TRBJ1-1, with D unclear. The length of the CDR3 is 17 residues. The V end was cut by 0 bases, the J end by 6 bases, with 20 bases between. Germline loops: CDR1 KGHSH, CDR2 LQKENI. The CDR3 reads CASSPPIVGAFAAEAFF. Written as DNA, the CDR3 is TGTGCCAGCTCACCACCGATAGTTGGTGCGTTTGCGGCTGAAGCTTTCTTT.

This clonotype showed up many times. The CDR3 here is CAISESGHYGYTF. The CDR3 region has the DNA TGTGCCATCAGTGAGTCTGGGCACTATGGCTACACCTTC. The chain has TRBV10-3 and TRBJ1-2; no definite D call. The CDR3 length is 13 residues. The V end lost 0 bases, the J end lost 3 bases, and 5 bases lay between the germline ends. CDR1 and CDR2 (germline): ENHRY, SYGVKD.

This clonotype was counted only a few times. The CDR3 loop reads CSADAWETQYF. The CDR3 DNA reads TGCAGTGCTGACGCTTGGGAGACCCAGTACTTC. The chain recombines TRBV20-1 with TRBJ2-5, with D unresolved. V lost 5 bases to trimming and J lost 5 bases, with 9 bases between them. From germline, CDR1 is DFQATT and CDR2 SNEGSKA (reference sequence). The CDR3 extends over 11 amino acids.

This clonotype is classed as medium-sized. The V gene is TRBV5-1, the J gene TRBJ2-7; TRBD2 is a possible D gene (5 bases). The CDR3 sequence is 13 residues long. The germline V gene encodes CDR1 SGHRS and CDR2 YFSETQ. Deletions cut 4 bases from V and 1 base from J, with 9 bases between. CDR3 sequence (DNA): TGCGCCAGCAGCCAACGGGGATCCTACGAGCAGTACTTC. As protein: CASSQRGSYEQYF.

This clonotype was recorded many times. The chain couples TRBV5-1 to TRBJ2-1, with D unresolved. Trimming removed 4 bases from V and 8 bases from J, with 13 bases in between. The CDR3 loop spans 13 amino acids. The germline CDR1 and CDR2 sequences are SGHRS and YFSETQ. The CDR3 loop reads CASSPPPNHEQFF. CDR3 nucleotide sequence: TGCGCCAGCAGCCCGCCACCCAATCATGAGCAGTTCTTC.

This clonotype was seen a few times. The gene calls are TRBV7-8 and TRBJ2-4; D might be TRBD1 or TRBD2, each matching 6 bases. This CDR3 contains 14 residues. Per the germline V gene, CDR1 is SGHVS and CDR2 is FQNEAQ. V was pared by 5 bases and J by 7 bases, with 15 bases between. The CDR3 DNA reads TGTGCCAGCAGCCCAACCCGAGGGGGGAACATTCAGTACTTC. This translates into CASSPTRGGNIQYF.

This clonotype was counted only a few times. J is TRBJ1-4 and V is TRBV7-3; possibly TRBD1 for D (6 bases). With 4 bases removed from V and 8 bases from J, the gap between germline ends came to 11 bases. Germline V gene sequence: CDR1 SGHTA, CDR2 FQGTGA. This CDR3 is 13 amino acids long. Written as DNA, the CDR3 is TGTGCCAGCAGCTCCTCCAGGGGCGAAAAACTGTTTTTT. Encoded protein: CASSSSRGEKLFF.

The CDR3: CASSQTGGFGTSGRPTPYNEQFF. CDR3 DNA: TGTGCCAGCAGCCAAACAGGGGGCTTTGGGACTAGCGGGAGGCCGACTCCCTACAATGAGCAGTTCTTC. The genes are TRBV13 and TRBJ2-1, with 15 bases lining up with TRBD2. V lost 5 bases to trimming and J lost 2 bases; unmatched junction nucleotides: 22. The CDR3 consists of 23 residues. Per germline, CDR1 PRHDT and CDR2 FYEKMQ (reference sequence).

This clonotype was detected ten times or more. The chain combines TRBV11-2 with TRBJ2-2; 8 bases are shared with TRBD2. J was trimmed by 7 bases and V by 4 bases; bases with no gene match: 11. This CDR3 comprises 16 residues. CDR1 SGHAT and CDR2 FQNNGV come from the germline V gene. The CDR3 DNA follows: TGTGCCAGCAGCTCCGGACTAGCCCTGCGATTCGGGGAGCTGTTTTTT. This encodes CASSSGLALRFGELFF.

This clonotype was recorded many times. This sequence joins TRBV5-4 and TRBJ2-1; the D is unclear. The ends were cut back, 0 bases at V and 1 base at J, with 8 bases in the middle. The CDR3 has 15 amino acids. Germline CDR1 is SGHNT and CDR2 is YYREEE (reference sequence). CDR3 sequence: CASSLVGPSYNEQFF. In DNA, the CDR3 is TGTGCCAGCAGCTTGGTCGGGCCGTCCTACAATGAGCAGTTCTTC.

This clonotype was recorded many times. This sequence joins TRBV30 and TRBJ1-5; D is unclear. With 2 bases removed from V and 3 bases from J, the gap between germline ends came to 11 bases. Germline CDR1 and CDR2: GTSNPN and SVGIG (reference sequence). CDR3 length: 14 amino acids. The CDR3 DNA reads as TGTGCCTGGAGTACCTCTCCGTCCAATCAGCCCCAGCATTTT. Translated: CAWSTSPSNQPQHF.

This clonotype was counted between two and nine times. V gene TRBV3-1 combines with J gene TRBJ2-7, with D possibly matching TRBD1 (5 bases). V was pared by 0 bases and J by 3 bases, with 9 bases between. Germline CDR1 and CDR2: LGHDT and YNNKEL (reference sequence). The CDR3 has 14 residues. The CDR3, as DNA: TGTGCCAGCAGCCAAGAGGCACAGGTCTACGAGCAGTACTTC. It specifies CASSQEAQVYEQYF.

This clonotype appeared a few times. The chain has TRBV12-3 or TRBV12-4 and TRBJ1-2; the match to TRBD1 covers 7 bases. This CDR3 is 14 amino acids long. The V and J ends lost 7 bases and 5 bases, in that order; junction bases with no gene match: 10. The CDR3 DNA reads TGTGCCAGCACCCAGGGGGGACAGATATATGGCTACACCTTC. Its translation: CASTQGGQIYGYTF.

The table lists this clonotype with many counts. The chain has TRBV4-1 and TRBJ2-1; a weak D match, TRBD2 (6 bases). Between the trimmed V and J ends, which lost 1 base and 4 bases, there was a span of 17 bases. CDR1 is MGHRA, CDR2 YSYEKL, per germline. The CDR3 contains 17 residues. CDR3 DNA sequence: TGCGCCAGCAGCCAAGGATCGGGACTCCGTAGATACAATGAGCAGTTCTTC. It yields the protein CASSQGSGLRRYNEQFF.

The J gene is TRBJ2-5, the V gene TRBV7-3, with 13 positions matching TRBD2. The CDR3 covers 15 residues. Germline loops: CDR1 SGHTA, CDR2 FQGTGA. The trim removed 4 bases at V and 5 bases at J, leaving 4 bases unmatched. CDR3: CASSWTSGSGETQYF. Here the CDR3 DNA reads TGTGCCAGCAGCTGGACTAGCGGGAGTGGGGAGACCCAGTACTTC.

This chain links TRBV5-1 with TRBJ2-5, with D unclear. Germline CDR1 and CDR2: SGHRS and YFSETQ. V was clipped by 3 bases and J by 1 base, with 13 bases between them. The CDR3 loop spans 15 amino acids. The CDR3 DNA is TGCGCCAGCAGCTCGGGTCTCCGGCCCCAAGAGACCCAGTACTTC. Translating gives CASSSGLRPQETQYF.

The sample holds many counts of this clonotype. J is TRBJ1-1 and V is TRBV18; D uncertain. The CDR3 totals 12 residues. Germline values: CDR1 KGHSH, CDR2 LQKENI. Trimming shortened V by 3 bases and J by 1 base, and 3 bases separated the two germline ends. CDR3 sequence (DNA): TGTGCCAGCTCACCGGGGAACACTGAAGCTTTCTTT. Amino acids: CASSPGNTEAFF. The full variable domain, completed using reference TRBV18 and TRBJ1-1, is NAGVMQNPRHLVRRRGQEARLRCSPMKGHSHVYWYRQLPEEGLKFMVYLQKENIIDESGMPKERFSAEFPKEGPSILRIQQVVRGDSAAYFCASSPGNTEAFFGQGTRLTVV.